A selection of T cell receptor beta chains follows, all from one sample in a study of shared clonotypes between healthy human individuals. Sequencing was performed with immunoSEQ multiplex PCR; in TCRdb, only in-frame clones are kept and a portion is missing. The table has about 510,000 clones, around 96% seen once; the top ten hold approximately 0.06%. Material: naive CD4+ T cells sorted from blood. Receptors were obtained from a woman aged 30 to 39 in good health. Both conserved end residues are part of each CDR3. A D gene is named only where the DNA matches it firmly. Only part of the rows carry a size: once, few, many, or a class if the clone is expanded.

cdr3_length clone_size j_call d_call v_call cdr3_aa cdr3_nt
12 - TRBJ2-3 TRBD1 TRBV30 CALSGGETTQYF TGTGCCTTATCAGGGGGAGAGACTACGCAGTATTTT
14 - TRBJ2-7 - TRBV11-2 CASSPLQGLYEQYF TGTGCCAGCAGCCCTTTACAGGGACTCTACGAGCAGTACTTC
13 - TRBJ2-5 TRBD2 TRBV11-2 CASSLAGGETQYF TGTGCCAGCAGCTTAGCCGGGGGGGAGACCCAGTACTTC
16 - TRBJ1-5 - TRBV30 CAWSVGGGRSNQPQHF TGTGCCTGGAGTGTAGGGGGAGGTCGGAGCAATCAGCCCCAGCATTTT
12 few TRBJ2-7 TRBD1 TRBV28 CASSSTGASQYF TGTGCCAGCAGTTCCACAGGGGCCTCTCAGTACTTC
11 - TRBJ1-2 - TRBV27 CASGVLNGYTF TGTGCCTCAGGGGTGTTGAATGGCTACACCTTC
13 - TRBJ1-1 - TRBV5-1 CASSFEGVGEAFF TGCGCCAGCAGCTTCGAGGGGGTGGGTGAAGCTTTCTTT
13 - TRBJ2-7 TRBD2 TRBV28 CASIGLAGYEQYF TGTGCCAGCATCGGGCTAGCGGGATACGAGCAGTACTTC
14 - TRBJ2-7 - TRBV7-2 CASSFGGNSYEQYF TGTGCCAGCAGTTTTGGAGGAAACTCCTACGAGCAGTACTTC
12 - TRBJ2-1 TRBD1 TRBV29-1 CSVGTQNRGQFF TGCAGCGTTGGGACCCAAAACAGGGGACAGTTCTTC
15 - TRBJ1-2 TRBD1 TRBV28 CASSVGQPSGYGYTF TGTGCCAGCAGTGTGGGACAGCCTTCCGGTTATGGCTACACCTTC
10 - TRBJ2-7 - TRBV29-1 CSVSDYEQYF TGCAGCGTTTCGGACTACGAGCAGTACTTC
18 - TRBJ2-1 - TRBV13 CASSLRQGQGPTYNEQFF TGTGCCAGCAGCCTCCGACAAGGGCAGGGCCCTACCTACAATGAGCAGTTCTTC
13 - TRBJ2-7 - TRBV19 CASSSWHPYEQYF TGTGCCAGTAGTTCGTGGCACCCCTACGAGCAGTACTTC
10 - TRBJ2-7 - TRBV28 CASSVREQYF TGTGCCAGCTCAGTGCGCGAGCAGTACTTC
15 - TRBJ2-6 - TRBV7-3 CASSPASSGANVLTF TGTGCCAGCAGCCCCGCGAGCTCTGGGGCCAACGTCCTGACTTTC
17 - TRBJ2-1 - TRBV7-2 CASSEGSGDLIYNEQFF TGTGCCAGCAGCGAGGGCTCAGGGGACTTGATATACAATGAGCAGTTCTTC
14 - TRBJ2-7 - TRBV28 CASTKTGPPYEQYF TGTGCCAGCACCAAAACGGGGCCCCCCTACGAGCAGTACTTC
15 once TRBJ2-7 TRBD1 TRBV6-6 CASRRDRRGSYEQYF TGTGCCAGCAGACGGGACAGGAGGGGATCCTACGAGCAGTACTTC
13 - TRBJ2-7 - TRBV30 CAWSVQVAYEQYF TGTGCCTGGAGTGTACAGGTAGCCTACGAGCAGTACTTC
11 - TRBJ2-3 - TRBV15 CATSRLGVAYF TGTGCCACCAGTAGACTTGGGGTTGCGTATTTT
17 - TRBJ2-1 TRBD2 TRBV10-2 CASSAGLAGGTNNEQFF TGCGCCAGCAGTGCCGGACTAGCGGGAGGGACCAACAATGAGCAGTTCTTC
11 - TRBJ1-5 - TRBV2 CASRNRDAQHF TGTGCCAGCAGAAATAGGGATGCCCAGCATTTT
13 - TRBJ1-6 - TRBV28 CASGREYNSPLHF TGTGCCAGCGGTAGGGAGTATAATTCACCCCTCCACTTT
15 once TRBJ1-2 TRBD1 TRBV2 CASRLRQGRLYGYTF TGTGCCAGCAGACTCCGACAGGGAAGATTGTATGGCTACACCTTC
14 once TRBJ1-1 - TRBV6-5 CASSTGRMNTEAFF TGTGCCAGCAGTACCGGACGGATGAACACTGAAGCTTTCTTT
16 - TRBJ2-7 TRBD1 TRBV28 CASSLGGQGAEYEQYF TGTGCCAGCAGTTTAGGGGGACAGGGGGCCGAGTACGAGCAGTACTTC
15 - TRBJ1-4 TRBD1 TRBV6-5 CASSYSQGAQEKLFF TGTGCCAGCAGTTACTCGCAGGGGGCGCAGGAAAAACTGTTTTTT
14 - TRBJ2-1 TRBD2 TRBV28 CASTVLSGSNEQFF TGTGCCAGTACCGTACTGAGCGGGAGTAATGAGCAGTTCTTC
15 - TRBJ1-4 - TRBV6-5 CASSSAGRFGEKLFF TGTGCCAGCAGTTCCGCCGGCAGGTTCGGTGAAAAACTGTTTTTT
16 - TRBJ1-5 TRBD1 TRBV18 CASSAAQGANNQPQHF TGTGCCAGCTCAGCTGCCCAGGGGGCGAACAATCAGCCCCAGCATTTT
15 - TRBJ2-4 - TRBV2 CASSGPELAKNIQYF TGTGCCAGCAGTGGTCCGGAGTTAGCCAAAAACATTCAGTACTTC
11 few TRBJ2-7 - TRBV11-2 CASSYSYEQYF TGTGCCAGCAGCTACTCCTACGAGCAGTACTTC
11 once TRBJ1-2 - TRBV9 CASSPPYGYTF TGTGCCAGCAGCCCCCCCTATGGCTACACCTTC
15 - TRBJ2-5 TRBD1 TRBV18 CASSPGDRGHETQYF TGTGCCAGCTCACCGGGCGACAGGGGGCACGAGACCCAGTACTTC
20 - TRBJ2-7 - TRBV18 CASSTRMVGVSASSSYEQYF TGTGCCAGCTCAACCAGGATGGTCGGGGTTTCAGCGAGTAGCTCCTACGAGCAGTACTTC
14 - TRBJ1-2 TRBD1 TRBV5-1 CASSLRTGGEGYTF TGCGCCAGCAGCTTGAGAACAGGGGGCGAGGGCTACACCTTC
15 - TRBJ2-6 - TRBV7-9 CARPSGNSGANVLTF TGTGCCAGACCCTCGGGTAACTCTGGGGCCAACGTCCTGACTTTC
16 - TRBJ2-7 TRBD2 TRBV28 CASSLPGLAGSYEQYF TGTGCCAGCAGTCTCCCAGGGCTAGCGGGAAGTTACGAGCAGTACTTC
17 - TRBJ1-5 - TRBV5-6 CASSLRRLGNSNQPQHF TGTGCCAGCAGCTTGCGAAGGTTAGGTAATAGCAATCAGCCCCAGCATTTT
16 - TRBJ2-7 TRBD2 TRBV2 CASSLVGLAGGSEQYF TGTGCCAGCAGCTTAGTAGGGTTAGCGGGAGGTAGCGAGCAGTACTTC
16 once TRBJ1-3 - TRBV7-2 CASSLAPRTTGNTIYF TGTGCCAGCAGCTTAGCGCCTAGGACAACCGGAAACACCATATATTTT
17 - TRBJ2-7 TRBD2 TRBV4-1 CASSPGLAGLLRDEQYF TGCGCCAGCAGCCCCGGACTAGCGGGACTGCTGAGGGACGAGCAGTACTTC
14 - TRBJ2-7 TRBD1 TRBV29-1 CSVRGTGGFYEQYF TGCAGCGTTCGTGGGACAGGGGGCTTCTACGAGCAGTACTTC
16 - TRBJ1-5 TRBD1 TRBV28 CASSLSTGGDNQPQHF TGTGCCAGCAGTTTAAGTACAGGGGGGGACAATCAGCCCCAGCATTTT
16 - TRBJ1-4 - TRBV28 CASTYRDPGGIEKLFF TGTGCCAGCACGTACCGGGACCCGGGCGGGATTGAAAAACTGTTTTTT
15 - TRBJ1-5 - TRBV15 CATSRRVGPDQPQHF TGTGCCACCAGCAGAAGGGTGGGTCCCGATCAGCCCCAGCATTTT
17 - TRBJ1-1 - TRBV18 CASSPFGSYGQNTEAFF TGTGCCAGCTCACCATTCGGGAGTTATGGGCAGAACACTGAAGCTTTCTTT
14 - TRBJ1-2 - TRBV15 CATSRDDRDYGYTF TGTGCCACCAGCAGAGACGACAGAGACTATGGCTACACCTTC
14 - TRBJ2-3 - TRBV10-2 CASSDRKATDTQYF TGCGCCAGCAGTGATCGGAAGGCGACAGATACGCAGTATTTT
15 - TRBJ1-1 - TRBV18 CASSLGRGGNTEAFF TGTGCCAGCTCCCTCGGGCGGGGAGGAAACACTGAAGCTTTCTTT
11 - TRBJ2-7 - TRBV10-2 CASSLVYEQYF TGCGCCAGCAGCCTGGTCTACGAGCAGTACTTC
14 - TRBJ2-7 - TRBV19 CASSIWPGAYEQYF TGTGCCAGTAGTATTTGGCCAGGAGCCTACGAGCAGTACTTC
16 - TRBJ2-5 - TRBV19 CASSMGGLGVQETQYF TGTGCCAGTAGTATGGGAGGATTGGGGGTACAAGAGACCCAGTACTTC